This entry lists 29 T cell receptor beta chains sequenced from one sample in a study of OX40 agonist ivuxolimab in advanced cancers. Data came from immunoSEQ multiplex PCR; TCRdb stores just in-frame clones and leaves some out. In the table there are around 86,000 clones, approximately 94% of which are singletons. The sequences come from CD4+ or CD8+ T cells sorted from blood, collected in a trial of the OX40 agonist ivuxolimab. Receptors were obtained from an adult with an advanced solid tumor such as melanoma, head and neck, liver or kidney cancer.

V usage is TRBV7-9 and J usage is TRBJ1-5, with a weak D call TRBD1 (6 bases). Germline CDR1 reads SEHNR; CDR2 reads FQNEAQ (reference sequence). CDR3 length: 14 amino acids. V lost 1 base and J lost 5, with 9 bases in between. CDR3 loop: CASSLGAGDQPQHF. The CDR3 bases are TGTGCCAGCAGCTTAGGGGCAGGGGATCAGCCCCAGCATTTT.

This chain links TRBV28 with TRBJ2-2; 12 nucleotides agree with TRBD2. With 4 bases clipped from V and 5 bases from J, the junction kept 17 bases outside the gene matches. This CDR3 region has 20 residues. CDR1 and CDR2 (germline): MDHEN, SYDVKM. The CDR3 region is CASSSFLAGGPGDGTGELFF. As DNA, the CDR3 is TGTGCCAGCAGTTCCTTCCTAGCGGGAGGGCCCGGGGACGGAACCGGGGAGCTGTTTTTT.

This clone was detected only a few times. The chain uses TRBV6-1 and TRBJ2-4, with D maybe TRBD1 (6 bases). The CDR3 has 16 amino acids. With 1 base removed from V and 1 base from J, the gap between germline ends came to 11 bases. CDR1 and CDR2 from the germline V gene are MNHNS and SASEGT. The CDR3 spells CASSEEKTGAKNIQYF. The CDR3 nucleotides are TGTGCCAGCAGTGAAGAGAAAACAGGGGCCAAAAACATTCAGTACTTC.

About this clone itself: One junction end disagrees with the germline gene, perhaps due to a read error. V usage is TRBV7-7 and J usage is TRBJ2-7, with TRBD1 matching 12 bases. The CDR3 has 16 residues. Per germline, CDR1 SSHAT and CDR2 FNYEAQ (reference sequence). CDR3 sequence reads: CASSPTPGQGAEEQYF. The CDR3 DNA follows: TGTGCTAGCAGCCCAACCCCGGGACAGGGGGCTGAGGAGCAGTACTTC.

This chain uses TRBV4-3 with TRBJ2-1; TRBD1 agrees at 8 bases. Germline CDR1 is LGHNA and CDR2 is YSLEER. J was trimmed by 3 bases and V by 6 bases; bases with no gene match: 4. The CDR3 is 14 amino acids. The DNA for the CDR3 is TGCGCCAGCAGTCCCGGACAGGGCTACAATGAGCAGTTCTTC. Translation gives CASSPGQGYNEQFF.

J is TRBJ2-7 and V is TRBV7-6; no clear D gene. V was clipped by 1 base and J by 0 bases, with 10 bases between them. Germline values: CDR1 SGHVS, CDR2 FNYEAQ. CDR3 size: 15 residues. CDR3 amino acids: CASSLEGKTSYEQYF. DNA for the CDR3: TGTGCCAGCAGCTTAGAAGGGAAAACCTCCTACGAGCAGTACTTC.

V and J are TRBV27 and TRBJ2-1; the match to TRBD2 covers 7 bases. CDR1 is MNHEY and CDR2 is SMNVEV in the germline V gene (reference sequence). Trimming cost V 5 bases and J 4 bases; bases outside gene matches: 8. CDR3 length: 15 amino acids. The chain's CDR3 is CASSPISGFYNEQFF. For the CDR3, the DNA is TGTGCCAGCAGTCCCATTAGCGGGTTTTACAATGAGCAGTTCTTC.

The chain has TRBV2 and TRBJ2-1; 9 bases are a match to TRBD1. V lost 2 bases, J lost 6 bases, and 8 bases stayed unmatched. The CDR3 extends over 16 amino acids. Germline-derived CDR1 and CDR2 are SNHLY and FYNNEI. CDR3 loop: CASSERRDRVVNEQFF. The CDR3 bases are TGTGCCAGCAGTGAAAGGCGGGACAGGGTCGTCAATGAGCAGTTCTTC.

The chain carries TRBV7-8 and TRBJ1-3; no firm D call. V lost 2 bases and J 0 bases, leaving 11 bases between the germline ends. Germline V gene sequence: CDR1 SGHVS, CDR2 FQNEAQ. The CDR3 has 16 amino acids. CDR3 in DNA: TGTGCCAGCAGCTTATGGGCCCGGGGCTCTGGAAACACCATATATTTT. This translates into CASSLWARGSGNTIYF.

The chain joins TRBV28 to TRBJ1-5; D gene unclear. The germline gives CDR1 MDHEN, CDR2 SYDVKM. V lost 2 bases and J 3 bases, leaving 8 bases between the germline ends. The CDR3 length is 14 residues. The CDR3 loop reads CASSLRRNNQPQHF. CDR3 coding DNA: TGTGCCAGCAGTTTAAGGAGGAACAATCAGCCCCAGCATTTT.

This chain connects TRBV9 to TRBJ1-1, with 9 bases matching TRBD1. Germline values: CDR1 SGDLS, CDR2 YYNGEE. The CDR3 totals 12 residues. The V segment lost 2 bases and the J segment 8 bases; nucleotides outside the gene matches: 1. CDR3 DNA sequence: TGTGCCAGCAGCGTCGGGACAGGGGAAGCTTTCTTT. Amino acid sequence: CASSVGTGEAFF.

The chain joins TRBV4-1 to TRBJ2-5; unclear D gene. The J call is doubtful: the DNA matches TRBJ2-7 better. The germline V gene encodes CDR1 MGHRA and CDR2 YSYEKL. CDR3 length: 15 residues. Here the CDR3 DNA reads TGCGCCAGCAGCCAAGATCCAGGTGTCTCCTACGAGCAGTACTTC. Amino acid sequence: CASSQDPGVSYEQYF.

The chain uses TRBV2 and TRBJ1-1, with 9 positions matching TRBD1. This CDR3 contains 18 residues. CDR1 is SNHLY and CDR2 is FYNNEI in the germline V gene. The junction had 10 bases not matched to a gene; V was cut back by 1 base and J by 1 base. The DNA for the CDR3 is TGTGCCAGCAGTGAAGGGACCGAACAGGGGGCTCCGAACACTGAAGCTTTCTTT. Translated: CASSEGTEQGAPNTEAFF. The complete variable domain, with remaining parts taken from reference TRBV2 and TRBJ1-1, reads EPEVTQTPSHQVTQMGQEVILRCVPISNHLYFYWYRQILGQKVEFLVSFYNNEISEKSEIFDDQFSVERPDGSNFTLKIRSTKLEDSAMYFCASSEGTEQGAPNTEAFFGQGTRLTVV.

The chain combines TRBV29-1 with TRBJ1-2; 9 bases map to TRBD1. This CDR3 contains 11 residues. Germline V gene sequence: CDR1 SQVTM, CDR2 ANQGSEA. The junction had 2 bases not matched to a gene; V was cut back by 5 bases and J by 7 bases. The CDR3 is CSVPTGGGYTF. CDR3 DNA: TGCAGCGTTCCGACAGGGGGTGGCTACACCTTC.

The sample holds one count of this clone. At one end, the junction sequence differs from germline, possibly due to a read error. This chain connects TRBV7-7 to TRBJ2-7; 10 nucleotides line up with TRBD2. This CDR3 region has 18 residues. Germline V lookup: CDR1 SSHAT, CDR2 FNYEAQ (reference sequence). In DNA, the CDR3 is TGTGCTAGCAGCTTAGTAACTAGCGGGATAACCCTATCCCACGAGCAGTACTTC. This codes for CASSLVTSGITLSHEQYF.

The chain carries TRBV6-6 and TRBJ2-5, with a weak D call TRBD2 (5 bases). From germline, CDR1 is MNHNY and CDR2 SVGAGI (reference sequence). The CDR3 totals 16 residues. Trimming took 2 bases from V and 3 from J, leaving 16 bases between them. The CDR3 sequence is CASSYPAGRVEETQYF. Here the CDR3 DNA reads TGTGCCAGCAGTTACCCAGCCGGGCGGGTAGAAGAGACCCAGTACTTC.

This clone was seen just once. This chain uses TRBV14 with TRBJ2-7; tentatively, D is TRBD1 or TRBD2 (5 bases each). Trimming cost V 4 bases and J 1 base, with 20 bases left between them. CDR1 is SGHDN and CDR2 is FVKESK in the germline V gene. The CDR3 sequence is 17 residues long. The chain's CDR3 is CASSRSAEGKGSYEQYF. CDR3 coding DNA: TGTGCCAGCAGCCGGTCGGCCGAGGGGAAGGGTTCCTACGAGCAGTACTTC.

V and J are TRBV7-9 and TRBJ1-5; 8 nucleotides agree with TRBD1. CDR1 and CDR2 from the germline V gene are SEHNR and FQNEAQ (reference sequence). The CDR3 has 15 residues. Trimming took 4 bases from V and 6 from J; bases not matched to a gene: 8. Written as DNA, the CDR3 is TGTGCCAGCAGCTCGGACAGGGCGATGGGTCAGCCCCAGCATTTT. This codes for CASSSDRAMGQPQHF.

The V call is TRBV7-8, the J call TRBJ2-5, with D maybe TRBD2 (5 bases). CDR1 SGHVS and CDR2 FQNEAQ come from the germline V gene. V was shortened by 7 bases and J by 1 base, with 16 bases between the two germline ends. CDR3 length: 15 amino acids. The CDR3: CASNERGQPQETQYF. CDR3 coding DNA: TGTGCCAGCAACGAAAGAGGGCAGCCCCAAGAGACCCAGTACTTC.

This clone was recorded once. The genes are TRBV11-2 and TRBJ2-1; 10 positions match TRBD1. Trimming took 4 bases from V and 10 from J; bases not matched to a gene: 10. CDR1 SGHAT and CDR2 FQNNGV come from the germline V gene. This CDR3 is 15 amino acids long. The CDR3 bases are TGTGCCAGCAGCTCACGGGGTGGGACAGGGGAAGAGCAGTTCTTC. The encoded protein is CASSSRGGTGEEQFF.

CDR3 sequence: CASSSTSGPSHNEQFF. CDR3 bases: TGCGCCAGCAGCTCTACTAGCGGACCCTCGCACAATGAGCAGTTCTTC. This chain joins TRBV5-1 and TRBJ2-1, with 8 bases aligning to TRBD2. The CDR3 totals 16 residues. The V and J ends lost 3 bases and 5 bases, in that order; junction bases with no gene match: 10. The germline gives CDR1 SGHRS, CDR2 YFSETQ.

Worth noting for this clone: Because the CDR3's place on the DNA is in doubt, the DNA is left out and the CDR3 is given as listed by TCRdb. This chain joins TRBV11-2 and TRBJ2-1. Germline CDR1 SGHAT, CDR2 FQNNGV. 16 amino acids form the CDR3, both terminal residues included. The CDR3: CASSFGPGQFYNEQFF.

This sequence joins TRBV7-9 and TRBJ1-5; TRBD1 matches at 7 bases. There are 16 residues in the CDR3. The V gene end was trimmed by 2 bases and the J gene end by 0 bases; junction bases not matched to a gene: 4. The germline V gene has CDR1 SEHNR and CDR2 FQNEAQ (reference sequence). The CDR3 loop reads CASSLKGTDSNQPQHF. The CDR3 DNA reads TGTGCCAGCAGCTTAAAGGGGACAGATAGCAATCAGCCCCAGCATTTT.

The chain employs TRBV5-6 and TRBJ2-1; either TRBD1 or TRBD2 may fit D (5 bases each). CDR3 length: 14 residues. Germline V gene lookup returns CDR1 SGHDT and CDR2 YYEEEE. Trimming left V 6 bases short and J 6 bases short, with 16 bases between. In DNA form, the CDR3 reads TGTGCCAGCATACAGATCGGGGCCGGCAATGAGCAGTTCTTC. Amino acid sequence: CASIQIGAGNEQFF.

This chain's CDR3 is CASSQDTGSPPYGYTF. The CDR3 DNA sequence: TGCGCCAGCAGCCAAGATACAGGGTCTCCCCCCTATGGCTACACCTTC. The chain recombines TRBV4-3 with TRBJ1-2, with D possibly TRBD1 on 6 matching bases. CDR1 is LGHNA, CDR2 YSLEER, per germline. The CDR3 runs 16 residues. V lost 0 bases to trimming and J lost 4 bases, with 15 bases between them.

The chain has TRBV28 and TRBJ1-2; 9 bases fit TRBD1. The length of the CDR3 is 15 residues. Losses at the gene ends were 1 base for V and 5 bases for J; bases not matched to a gene: 5. The germline V gene has CDR1 MDHEN and CDR2 SYDVKM. The CDR3 loop reads CASSLSAGTGYGYTF. The CDR3 nucleotides are TGTGCCAGCAGTTTATCCGCCGGGACAGGGTATGGCTACACCTTC.

The V and J genes are TRBV4-2 and TRBJ2-1, with D perhaps TRBD1 (5 bases). Germline loops: CDR1 LGHNA, CDR2 YNFKEQ. V was trimmed by 0 bases and J by 12 bases, leaving 9 bases between them. The CDR3 loop spans 12 amino acids. CDR3: CASSQEGRGQFF. The CDR3 DNA follows: TGTGCCAGCAGCCAAGAGGGGCGAGGGCAGTTCTTC.

The gene calls are TRBV5-1 and TRBJ1-5; TRBD1 might be the D (5 bases). The germline V and J ends were trimmed by 0 bases and 1 base, with 8 bases remaining between them. This CDR3 spans 15 amino acids. From germline, CDR1 is SGHRS and CDR2 YFSETQ. Here the CDR3 reads CASSLVGGSNQPQHF. CDR3 sequence (DNA): TGCGCCAGCAGCTTGGTCGGGGGAAGCAATCAGCCCCAGCATTTT. Using reference TRBV5-1 and TRBJ1-5 for the parts outside the CDR3, the full variable domain is KAGVTQTPRYLIKTRGQQVTLSCSPISGHRSVSWYQQTPGQGLQFLFEYFSETQRNKGNFPGRFSGRQFSNSRSEMNVSTLELGDSALYLCASSLVGGSNQPQHFGDGTRLSIL.

This clone was seen just once. The chain is built from TRBV5-1 and TRBJ2-1; D is ambiguous. Trimming took 1 base from V and 7 from J, leaving 12 bases between them. This CDR3 is 14 amino acids long. CDR1 and CDR2 (germline): SGHRS, YFSETQ. CDR3 loop: CASSLWGLGNEQFF. The CDR3, as DNA: TGCGCCAGCAGCTTGTGGGGTCTTGGGAATGAGCAGTTCTTC.